The next 25 T cell receptor beta chains were all read from a single sample in a study of T cells after posttransplantation cyclophosphamide. Cyclophosphamide on days +3 and +4 followed busulfan-fludarabine conditioning and a marrow graft. The method was immunoSEQ multiplex PCR; TCRdb's version includes in-frame clones alone and lacks a portion of them. The sample lists 4,500 to 6,500 clones, none appearing once, the ten largest making up roughly 15%. The sample in question was PBMCs, obtained after allogeneic stem cell transplant with posttransplant cyclophosphamide. The source is a female patient aged 30 to 40 who received an allogeneic stem cell transplant from an unrelated donor, was CMV-positive, and had acute and chronic GVHD. The graft donor may have given rise to some T cells.

This clone turned up a few times. The CDR3: CASSLGGDFYEQYF. CDR3 coding DNA: TGTGCCAGCAGCTTGGGAGGAGACTTCTACGAGCAGTACTTC. The chain combines TRBV5-6 with TRBJ2-5, with D uncertain. The J call may be faulty, since TRBJ2-7 better matches the DNA end. Germline CDR1 is SGHDT and CDR2 is YYEEEE. This CDR3 comprises 14 residues.

This clone came up many times. The V call is TRBV6-4, the J call TRBJ1-2, with a tentative D call TRBD1 (6 bases). V was trimmed by 4 bases and J by 6 bases, leaving 12 bases between them. Germline V gene data show CDR1 as MRHNA and CDR2 as SNTAGT. The CDR3 is 13 residues long. The CDR3 DNA sequence: TGTGCCAGCAGTGGAAACAGGGTCAATGGCTACACCTTC. Amino acid sequence: CASSGNRVNGYTF.

This clone was detected many times. V is TRBV5-1 and J is TRBJ2-7; tentative D call: TRBD1 (5 bases). The CDR3 is 13 amino acids. In germline, CDR1 is SGHRS, CDR2 YFSETQ. Between the trimmed V and J ends, which lost 4 bases and 12 bases, there was a span of 20 bases. CDR3 region: CASSHTPAQEPYF. The DNA for the CDR3 is TGCGCCAGCAGCCACACCCCCGCACAGGAACCGTACTTC.

This clone was seen many times. The chain couples TRBV29-1 to TRBJ2-3, with D unresolved. Per germline, CDR1 SQVTM and CDR2 ANQGSEA. The CDR3 sequence is 13 residues long. The germline V and J ends were trimmed by 4 bases and 0 bases, with 8 bases remaining between them. The CDR3 here is CSVVRSSTDTQYF. CDR3 sequence (DNA): TGCAGCGTTGTACGGTCAAGCACAGATACGCAGTATTTT.

This clone was picked up many times. The genes are TRBV6-1 and TRBJ2-7, with D possibly being TRBD1 (6 bases). Trimming shortened V by 7 bases and J by 4 bases, and 20 bases separated the two germline ends. Per germline, CDR1 MNHNS and CDR2 SASEGT. The CDR3 length is 15 residues. The CDR3 here is CASTPLNRQAYEQYF. CDR3 nucleotide sequence: TGTGCCAGCACCCCCCTAAATAGACAGGCATACGAGCAGTACTTC.

In its sample, this clone was seen many times. This CDR3 is also generated by other DNA sequences in the sample. The chain has TRBV11-2 and TRBJ2-1; D is perhaps TRBD1 (5 bases). This CDR3 has 13 residues. The germline V gene has CDR1 SGHAT and CDR2 FQNNGV. Trimming took off 5 bases at V and 7 bases at J, with 12 bases between the two ends. The CDR3 sequence is CASSLDRENEQFF. The CDR3 bases are TGTGCCAGCAGCCTCGACAGAGAGAATGAGCAGTTCTTC.

This clone has a count of ten or more. V gene TRBV29-1 combines with J gene TRBJ2-5; 8 nucleotides align to TRBD2. Per germline, CDR1 SQVTM and CDR2 ANQGSEA. The CDR3 runs to 16 residues. J lost 4 bases, V lost 5 bases, and 15 bases had no gene match. The CDR3 reads CSVKVATSGDPETQYF. The CDR3 DNA reads TGCAGCGTTAAGGTGGCAACTAGCGGTGATCCAGAGACCCAGTACTTC.

This clone has ten or more counts. The chain carries TRBV2 and TRBJ1-4; TRBD1 matches at 7 bases. The V segment lost 5 bases and the J segment 0 bases; nucleotides outside the gene matches: 6. CDR1 is SNHLY and CDR2 is FYNNEI in the germline V gene. The CDR3 totals 16 residues. The CDR3 here is CASSRTGVATNEKLFF. CDR3 bases: TGTGCCAGCAGTAGGACAGGAGTTGCAACTAATGAAAAACTGTTTTTT.

This clone is categorized as medium-sized. The rearrangement uses TRBV4-1 and TRBJ2-2; 7 nucleotides agree with TRBD2. In germline, CDR1 is MGHRA, CDR2 YSYEKL. The V segment lost 0 bases and the J segment 6 bases; nucleotides outside the gene matches: 4. This CDR3 contains 15 residues. This chain's CDR3 is CASSQESLAAGELFF. The DNA of the CDR3 is TGCGCCAGCAGCCAAGAGTCTCTAGCGGCCGGGGAGCTGTTTTTT.

By share, this clone ranks as medium-sized. The chain employs TRBV5-4 and TRBJ2-1; 9 bases align to TRBD2. Germline loops: CDR1 SGHNT, CDR2 YYREEE (reference sequence). The CDR3 consists of 16 residues. V was clipped by 2 bases and J by 6 bases; unmatched bases: 9. CDR3 sequence (DNA): TGTGCCAGCAGCTTTCTCTCTGCGGGAGGGTCCAATGAGCAGTTCTTC. This encodes CASSFLSAGGSNEQFF.

This clone was picked up many times. The chain recombines TRBV19 with TRBJ1-1; D is ambiguous. Germline assignment: CDR1 LNHDA and CDR2 SQIVND (reference sequence). Trimming took off 4 bases at V and 1 base at J, with 7 bases between the two ends. The CDR3 covers 13 residues. In DNA, the CDR3 is TGTGCCAGTAGTAGGCTGTGGAACACTGAAGCTTTCTTT. It yields the protein CASSRLWNTEAFF.

This clone was found many times. The rearrangement links TRBV5-4 to TRBJ1-6; 7 nucleotides match TRBD1. The V segment lost 4 bases and the J segment 9 bases; nucleotides outside the gene matches: 7. The CDR3 is 14 amino acids. Germline V gene lookup returns CDR1 SGHNT and CDR2 YYREEE (reference sequence). CDR3 DNA: TGTGCCAGCAGCGCCGGAGGGGGCGTTTCACCCCTCCACTTT. This sequence encodes CASSAGGGVSPLHF.

This clone was recorded many times. The V and J genes are TRBV19 and TRBJ2-1, with 8 bases lining up with TRBD2. Germline loops: CDR1 LNHDA, CDR2 SQIVND (reference sequence). V lost 8 bases and J lost 8; bases outside the gene matches: 11. CDR3 length: 14 residues. The CDR3 nucleotides read TGTGCCAGTCGAAGGAGAAGCGGGAGAGATGAGCAGTTCTTC. As protein: CASRRRSGRDEQFF.

By share, this clone ranks as medium-sized (0.01 to 0.1%). J is TRBJ1-1 and V is TRBV4-1, with D uncertain. CDR3 length: 15 residues. The germline V gene has CDR1 MGHRA and CDR2 YSYEKL. V shed 1 base and J shed 4 bases, with 13 bases lying between them. CDR3 bases: TGCGCCAGCAGCCAAGGGGCTCCCCTGGGCACTGAAGCTTTCTTT. Residues: CASSQGAPLGTEAFF.

At least ten counts were recorded for this clone. The V gene is TRBV29-1, the J gene TRBJ2-1, with D possibly being TRBD2 (6 bases). The CDR3 has 15 residues. V was shortened by 4 bases and J by 4 bases, with 17 bases between the two germline ends. The germline V gene has CDR1 SQVTM and CDR2 ANQGSEA. The CDR3 region has the DNA TGCAGCGTTGGCCGCCTAGCGCAAAGTTACAATGAGCAGTTCTTC. This sequence encodes CSVGRLAQSYNEQFF.

Many counts were recorded for this clone. The rearrangement uses TRBV11-2 and TRBJ1-2, with a possible D match to TRBD1 (5 bases). CDR1 is SGHAT and CDR2 is FQNNGV in the germline V gene. CDR3 length: 14 residues. Trimming shortened V by 3 bases and J by 5 bases, and 13 bases separated the two germline ends. The CDR3 spells CASSFMGEGYGYTF. CDR3 DNA: TGTGCCAGCAGCTTTATGGGGGAGGGGTATGGCTACACCTTC. Together with reference TRBV11-2 and TRBJ1-2, the CDR3 gives the full variable domain: EAGVAQSPRYKIIEKRQSVAFWCNPISGHATLYWYQQILGQGPKLLIQFQNNGVVDDSQLPKDRFSAERLKGVDSTLKIQPAKLEDSAVYLCASSFMGEGYGYTFGSGTRLTVV.

This clone has at least ten counts. The chain couples TRBV2 to TRBJ2-7; D not resolved. Germline lookup yields CDR1 SNHLY and CDR2 FYNNEI. The CDR3 extends over 12 amino acids. Deletions cut 7 bases from V and 1 base from J, with 8 bases between. The CDR3 sequence is CASKRVSYEQYF. In nucleotides, the CDR3 is TGTGCCAGCAAGAGAGTGTCCTACGAGCAGTACTTC.

This clone has at least ten counts. The genes are TRBV4-1 and TRBJ2-3; the D is unclear. The CDR3 has 15 amino acids. Germline CDR1 and CDR2: MGHRA and YSYEKL. Trimming removed 3 bases at V and 1 base at J, with 11 bases between. The CDR3 spells CASSHAKPGTDTQYF. CDR3 sequence (DNA): TGCGCCAGCAGCCATGCGAAGCCTGGCACAGATACGCAGTATTTT.

This clone has a count of ten or more. The V gene is TRBV29-1, the J gene TRBJ2-7; TRBD1 matches at 7 bases. Looked up from germline, CDR1 is SQVTM and CDR2 is ANQGSEA. With V trimmed by 4 bases and J by 2 bases, 2 bases remained unmatched. The CDR3 covers 12 residues. The CDR3 coding sequence is TGCAGCGTTGTCAGGGGGACCTACGAGCAGTACTTC. This codes for CSVVRGTYEQYF.

This clone was picked up many times. The chain carries TRBV7-9 and TRBJ2-6; D gene unclear. The CDR3 runs 13 residues. Germline CDR1 and CDR2: SEHNR and FQNEAQ (reference sequence). Trimming removed 4 bases from V and 4 bases from J, with 5 bases in between. The CDR3 DNA reads TGTGCCAGCAGCTCACAGGGGGCCAACGTCCTGACTTTC. Encoded protein: CASSSQGANVLTF.

This clone was picked up many times. This chain links TRBV7-2 with TRBJ2-1; 9 nucleotides agree with TRBD2. V lost 4 bases and J lost 10; bases outside the gene matches: 11. This CDR3 has 15 amino acids. In germline, CDR1 is SGHTA, CDR2 FQGNSA. The CDR3 nucleotides read TGTGCCAGCAGCTCCCCGGGACTAGCCTTCAGCGAGCAGTTCTTC. This codes for CASSSPGLAFSEQFF.

This clone was detected many times. The chain has TRBV30 and TRBJ2-5, with TRBD1 as a possible D gene (5 bases). The V gene lost 2 bases and the J gene lost 7 bases, with 17 bases spanning the gap. The CDR3 has 14 residues. Germline V gives CDR1 GTSNPN, CDR2 SVGIG (reference sequence). The CDR3 DNA is TGTGCCTGGAGTCCGGGCCCAGGGTTGGGGACCCAGTACTTC. It encodes CAWSPGPGLGTQYF.

This clone was found many times. This chain uses TRBV30 with TRBJ2-7, with 7 bases that match TRBD2. The ends lost 0 bases at V and 7 bases at J; junction bases unmatched: 3. Germline CDR1 reads GTSNPN; CDR2 reads SVGIG (reference sequence). This CDR3 has 12 residues. The CDR3 reads CAWSVAGREQYF. The CDR3 nucleotides are TGTGCCTGGAGTGTGGCCGGGAGGGAGCAGTACTTC.

This clone was detected ten times or more. This chain connects TRBV4-2 to TRBJ2-7, with D possibly being TRBD2 (5 bases). The CDR3 sequence is 13 residues long. V lost 5 bases and J 3 bases, leaving 11 bases between the germline ends. Germline loops: CDR1 LGHNA, CDR2 YNFKEQ. The CDR3 region is CASSLRTDYEQYF. CDR3 nucleotides: TGTGCCAGCAGCTTACGGACTGACTACGAGCAGTACTTC.

This clone was seen at least ten times. The V and J genes are TRBV2 and TRBJ1-1; 8 bases match TRBD1. Per the germline V gene, CDR1 is SNHLY and CDR2 is FYNNEI. V was pared by 3 bases and J by 9 bases, with 9 bases of the junction left unmatched. CDR3 length: 14 amino acids. CDR3 in amino acids: CASSDLQDRDQAFF. CDR3 DNA sequence: TGTGCCAGCAGTGACCTCCAGGACAGGGACCAAGCTTTCTTT.